This TCR beta chain is from a study of blood T cell repertoires in COVID-19. About the research overall: COVID-19 samples from acute and convalescent phases originated in the United States, Italy and Spain. PBMCs, B-cell-depleted T cells, or T cells were the source of the cDNA or gDNA that made up the material.

Clones were sequenced by immunoSEQ multiplex PCR, and TCRdb holds only the in-frame ones, with some missing. The sample contains 300,000 to 400,000 clones, approximately 90% of which appear only once. This clone was counted ten times or more. V lost 5 bases and J 3 bases, leaving 13 bases between the germline ends. The CDR3 has 14 amino acids. Germline V gene data show CDR1 as SGHVS and CDR2 as FQNEAQ. Specimen: peripheral blood. The chain uses TRBV7-8 and TRBJ2-5; a weak D match, TRBD2 (5 bases). The receptor was isolated from a woman between 18 and 29 years old who had recovered from COVID-19. The CDR3 sequence is CASSPEGTKETQYF. The CDR3 region has the DNA TGTGCCAGCAGCCCCGAGGGTACCAAAGAGACCCAGTACTTC.